A single sample is the source of the 17 T cell receptor beta chains below, sequenced in a study of blood T cell repertoires in COVID-19 (dated by TCRdb to the early 2020s). Library prep was done by the immunoSEQ multiplex PCR assay. TCRdb retrieved this table from immuneACCESS and kept in-frame rearrangements only. Not all clones are present; in checked studies, unresolved V genes account for under half, and no reason is known for the remainder. This sample has more than 85,000 clones in its table, and around 76% of those were observed once. Together, the top ten hold 15% to 20% of the sample. Sequencing was performed on peripheral blood. Receptors originate from a woman between 65 and 79 years old with acute or convalescent COVID-19.

The chain joins TRBV24-1 to TRBJ1-1, with D tentatively TRBD1 (6 bases). The CDR3 has 11 amino acids. Germline V lookup: CDR1 KGHDR, CDR2 SFDVKD. V was trimmed by 8 bases and J by 3 bases, leaving 6 bases between them. CDR3 amino acids: CATNRDTEAFF. The CDR3 DNA reads as TGTGCCACCAACAGGGACACTGAAGCTTTCTTT.

The table lists this clone with a count of one. The chain has TRBV7-9 and TRBJ2-5; 10 positions agree with TRBD2. This CDR3 is built from 17 residues. Germline assignment: CDR1 SEHNR and CDR2 FQNEAQ (reference sequence). V was clipped by 3 bases and J by 4 bases; unmatched bases: 11. In DNA, the CDR3 is TGTGCCAGCAGCTTGGACCAAGCGGGGGGGCGGGGAGAGACCCAGTACTTC. The encoded protein is CASSLDQAGGRGETQYF.

V gene TRBV5-1 combines with J gene TRBJ1-1; 7 positions agree with TRBD1. From germline, CDR1 is SGHRS and CDR2 YFSETQ. CDR3 length: 15 residues. J was trimmed by 1 base and V by 4 bases; bases with no gene match: 7. CDR3: CASSMRGGANTEAFF. CDR3 in DNA: TGCGCCAGCAGCATGCGAGGGGGCGCGAACACTGAAGCTTTCTTT.

The CDR3 DNA reads TGCGCCAGCAGTAACCAGGGACAGACAAACACTGAAGCTTTCTTT. Its protein is CASSNQGQTNTEAFF. The chain uses TRBV5-1 and TRBJ1-1, with 7 bases matching TRBD1. V lost 5 bases to trimming and J lost 2 bases; unmatched junction nucleotides: 9. CDR1 SGHRS and CDR2 YFSETQ come from the germline V gene. The CDR3 is 15 residues long.

This chain connects TRBV21-1 to TRBJ1-2; TRBD1 is the table's D call, not checked against the DNA. TRBV21-1 is designated a pseudogene. The CDR3 length is 17 residues. In nucleotides, the CDR3 is TGTGCCAGCAGCAAAGCCCCGGACAGGGGGCAGAACTATGGCTACACCTTC. Amino acid sequence: CASSKAPDRGQNYGYTF.

The rearrangement uses TRBV6-5 and TRBJ1-6, with TRBD1 as a possible D gene (5 bases). Trimming took 5 bases from V and 9 from J, leaving 17 bases between them. Per the germline V gene, CDR1 is MNHEY and CDR2 is SVGAGI. There are 15 residues in the CDR3. Written as DNA, the CDR3 is TGTGCCAGCAGTCGGAGTGGGGCCCCGGGTTCACCCCTCCACTTT. It yields the protein CASSRSGAPGSPLHF.

This clone was seen just once. The chain joins TRBV7-9 to TRBJ1-1; no firm D call. This CDR3 contains 15 residues. Germline CDR1 SEHNR, CDR2 FQNEAQ (reference sequence). Trimming took off 3 bases at V and 0 bases at J, with 11 bases between the two ends. The CDR3 DNA follows: TGTGCCAGCAGCTTGGGGAGGCGTATGAACACTGAAGCTTTCTTT. This gives the protein CASSLGRRMNTEAFF. Combining the CDR3 with reference TRBV7-9 and TRBJ1-1 gives the whole variable domain DTGVSQNPRHKITKRGQNVTFRCDPISEHNRLYWYRQTLGQGPEFLTYFQNEAQLEKSRLLSDRFSAERPKGSFSTLEIQRTEQGDSAMYLCASSLGRRMNTEAFFGQGTRLTVV.

The chain recombines TRBV5-1 with TRBJ2-1, with D perhaps matching TRBD2 (6 bases). V was cut by 4 bases and J by 3 bases, with 14 bases left in between. CDR1 is SGHRS and CDR2 is YFSETQ in the germline V gene. This CDR3 spans 15 amino acids. For the CDR3, the DNA is TGCGCCAGCAGCCCCGGGACTGACTTCTACAATGAGCAGTTCTTC. Residues: CASSPGTDFYNEQFF.

The chain is built from TRBV5-1 and TRBJ1-4; the match to TRBD1 covers 8 bases. CDR1 and CDR2 (germline): SGHRS, YFSETQ. With V trimmed by 4 bases and J by 8 bases, 10 bases remained unmatched. CDR3 length equals 15 residues. CDR3 sequence: CASSVQGAREEKLFF. CDR3 DNA: TGCGCCAGCAGCGTGCAGGGGGCGCGTGAGGAAAAACTGTTTTTT.

The rearrangement links TRBV19 to TRBJ1-5, with D hard to call. The V and J ends lost 7 bases and 0 bases respectively, with 13 bases between them. The CDR3 has 15 amino acids. Per the germline V gene, CDR1 is LNHDA and CDR2 is SQIVND (reference sequence). The CDR3 loop is CASNPGQYSNQPQHF. In nucleotides, the CDR3 is TGTGCCAGTAACCCTGGGCAGTATAGCAATCAGCCCCAGCATTTT.

The chain uses TRBV5-1 and TRBJ2-2; the D gene is possibly TRBD1 (5 bases). Germline V gene data show CDR1 as SGHRS and CDR2 as YFSETQ. This CDR3 spans 14 amino acids. V gave up 8 bases and J gave up 7 bases, with 18 bases separating them. The CDR3 DNA reads as TGCGCCAGTCGGCCTTCAGGGTGGAACGGGGAGCTGTTTTTT. It specifies CASRPSGWNGELFF. Complete variable domain (other parts from reference TRBV5-1 and TRBJ2-2): KAGVTQTPRYLIKTRGQQVTLSCSPISGHRSVSWYQQTPGQGLQFLFEYFSETQRNKGNFPGRFSGRQFSNSRSEMNVSTLELGDSALYLCASRPSGWNGELFFGEGSRLTVL.

J is TRBJ2-3 and V is TRBV6-5; 9 nucleotides line up with TRBD2. The V and J ends lost 2 bases and 7 bases, in that order; junction bases with no gene match: 7. The CDR3 runs 15 residues. The germline V gene encodes CDR1 MNHEY and CDR2 SVGAGI. The CDR3: CASSYQGSSGNTQYF. The CDR3 region has the DNA TGTGCCAGCAGTTACCAGGGGTCTAGCGGGAATACGCAGTATTTT.

This clone has just one count. The chain carries TRBV18 and TRBJ2-1; TRBD1 is a possible D gene (6 bases). Trimming took 4 bases from V and 5 from J, leaving 15 bases between them. CDR3 length: 15 residues. Germline V lookup: CDR1 KGHSH, CDR2 LQKENI. CDR3 sequence: CASSLIDRQNNEQFF. In DNA form, the CDR3 reads TGTGCCAGCTCACTTATAGACAGGCAAAACAATGAGCAGTTCTTC.

The chain links TRBV5-1 to TRBJ2-3; 7 nucleotides match TRBD1. Losses at the gene ends were 4 bases for V and 1 base for J; bases not matched to a gene: 15. This CDR3 has 18 amino acids. From germline, CDR1 is SGHRS and CDR2 YFSETQ. The CDR3 nucleotides are TGCGCCAGCAGCCTGAGAGGGACCAGACAGGGAGGCACAGATACGCAGTATTTT. This sequence encodes CASSLRGTRQGGTDTQYF.

This chain uses TRBV5-6 with TRBJ2-1; D not resolved. The length of the CDR3 is 12 residues. Germline CDR1 is SGHDT and CDR2 is YYEEEE. V was trimmed by 0 bases and J by 7 bases, leaving 5 bases between them. DNA of the CDR3: TGTGCCAGCAGCTTGGGCAGGAATGAGCAGTTCTTC. Translated, it gives CASSLGRNEQFF.

The rearrangement joins TRBV19 to TRBJ2-1; 8 bases map to TRBD1. V gave up 3 bases and J gave up 7 bases; unmatched junction bases: 11. The CDR3 is 16 residues long. Germline lookup yields CDR1 LNHDA and CDR2 SQIVND (reference sequence). The CDR3 reads CASSILGQGPQNEQFF. DNA of the CDR3: TGTGCCAGTAGTATCTTAGGACAGGGCCCCCAGAATGAGCAGTTCTTC. The variable domain in full, completed from reference TRBV19 and TRBJ2-1, reads DGGITQSPKYLFRKEGQNVTLSCEQNLNHDAMYWYRQDPGQGLRLIYYSQIVNDFQKGDIAEGYSVSREKKESFPLTVTSAQKNPTAFYLCASSILGQGPQNEQFFGPGTRLTVL.

This clone was detected once. The rearrangement uses TRBV3-1 (or the pseudogene TRBV3-2) and TRBJ2-1; TRBD2 agrees at 9 bases. Germline CDR1 is LGHDT and CDR2 is YNNKEL (reference sequence). The ends lost 0 bases at V and 8 bases at J; junction bases unmatched: 5. This CDR3 is built from 15 residues. The CDR3 region has the DNA TGTGCCAGCAGCCAAGATACGGTAGCGGGGGATGAGCAGTTCTTC. This encodes CASSQDTVAGDEQFF.